This T cell receptor (beta chain) was captured in a study of blood T cell repertoires in COVID-19. About the research overall: From the United States, Italy and Spain came samples of acute and convalescent COVID-19. T cells, B-cell-depleted T cells, or PBMCs supplied cDNA or gDNA.

Clones were sequenced by immunoSEQ multiplex PCR, and TCRdb holds only the in-frame ones, with some missing. The sample carries about 300,000 clones, approximately 90% recorded once. This clone appeared once. Sequencing input: peripheral blood. The clonotype originates from a woman aged 30 to 39 who had recovered from COVID-19.

Here the CDR3 DNA reads TGCGCCAGCAGCCAGGGGCAGGCCAGGGGATCCTACGAGCAGTACTTC. This codes for CASSQGQARGSYEQYF. The V call is TRBV4-3, the J call TRBJ2-7; possibly TRBD1 for D (6 bases). This CDR3 is built from 16 residues. V dropped 3 bases and J dropped 1 base, with 16 bases sitting between them. CDR1 and CDR2 (germline): LGHNA, YSLEER.